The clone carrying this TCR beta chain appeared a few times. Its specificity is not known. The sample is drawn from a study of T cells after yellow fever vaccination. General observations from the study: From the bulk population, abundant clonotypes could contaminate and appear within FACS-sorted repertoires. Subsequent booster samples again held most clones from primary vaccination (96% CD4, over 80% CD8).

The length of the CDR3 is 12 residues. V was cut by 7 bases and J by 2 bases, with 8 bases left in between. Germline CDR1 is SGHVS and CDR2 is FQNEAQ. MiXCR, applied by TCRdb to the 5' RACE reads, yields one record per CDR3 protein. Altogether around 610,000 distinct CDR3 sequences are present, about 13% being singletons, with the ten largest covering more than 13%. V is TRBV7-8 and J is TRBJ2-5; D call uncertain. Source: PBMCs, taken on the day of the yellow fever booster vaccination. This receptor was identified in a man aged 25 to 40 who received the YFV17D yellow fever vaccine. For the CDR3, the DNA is TGTGCCAGCAATCCAGGACAAGAGACCCAGTACTTC. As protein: CASNPGQETQYF.